This entry describes one TCR beta chain. Its antigen is currently unknown. Other nucleotide sequences from this sample produce the same CDR3. The study reverse transcribed the entire isolated RNA, so it sequenced expressed TCRB transcripts. TCRdb keeps only in-frame clones here, not all; method: immunoSEQ multiplex PCR. Of hundreds of thousands of clones in the sample, approximately 15% were seen once. The sample belongs to a study of beta chain features in type 1 diabetes. Study-wide context: Sorted cells numbering approximately 110,000,000 were examined across all samples. Whole-study results and caveats: Across patients, naive, central memory and Treg TCRB repertoires exhibited apparently greater similarity than was observed across healthy donors.

V was cut by 1 base and J by 1 base, with 1 base left in between. Germline V CDR1 and CDR2: PRHDT, FYEKMQ (reference sequence). The CDR3 has 12 amino acids. The sample comprised naive CD4+ T cells from blood. This sequence was found in a man younger than 40 in good health. This chain joins TRBV13 and TRBJ2-5, with D unclear. This CDR3 is CASSLAQETQYF. Here the CDR3 DNA reads TGTGCCAGCAGCTTAGCCCAAGAGACCCAGTACTTC. The complete variable domain, with remaining parts taken from reference TRBV13 and TRBJ2-5, reads AAGVIQSPRHLIKEKRETATLKCYPIPRHDTVYWYQQGPGQDPQFLISFYEKMQSDKGSIPDRFSAQQFSDYHSELNMSSLELGDSALYFCASSLAQETQYFGPGTRLLVL.